This T cell receptor beta chain was identified during a study of early T cells in non-severe SARS-CoV-2 infection. Study overall: Bulk RNA from unsorted whole blood was sequenced; chains were unpaired. Study-wide points: Anti-spike CD8 responses were favored in VDJdb matching, and private and CD4 specificities were missed.

In the library, individual cDNA molecules carried attached unique molecular identifiers. TCRdb independently ran MiXCR on the 5' RACE reads; one entry per CDR3 protein. The sample has over 95,000 distinct CDR3 sequences, around 16% seen once. The CDR3 runs to 11 residues. Trimming cost V 6 bases and J 5 bases, with 4 bases left between them. Germline CDR1 is MNHEY and CDR2 is SMNVEV (reference sequence). About this clonotype: The antigen remains undetermined.

V usage is TRBV27 and J usage is TRBJ2-2, with D unclear. This TCR came from an adult who was a healthcare worker with PCR-confirmed SARS-CoV-2 infection or an uninfected control (not recorded which). The specimen was whole blood. CDR3 DNA sequence: TGTGCCAGCAGGACGACCGGGGAGCTGTTTTTT. This sequence encodes CASRTTGELFF.